The 28 T cell receptor beta chains below all came from one sample that was sequenced in a study of T cell changes during pregnancy in multiple sclerosis. The protocol was immunoSEQ multiplex PCR, while the TCRdb copy is restricted to in-frame clones and leaves out a portion. The table records about 85,000 clones, just over 90% of them present only once. This specimen consisted of peripheral blood, obtained in the first trimester of pregnancy. The receptor set was obtained from a female donor with multiple sclerosis, enrolled in a pregnancy study.

The J gene is TRBJ2-1, the V gene TRBV18; weak D call: TRBD2 (5 bases). Per germline, CDR1 KGHSH and CDR2 LQKENI. Trimming stripped 3 bases from V and 5 bases from J, with 14 bases between. CDR3 length: 15 residues. As DNA, the CDR3 is TGTGCCAGCTCACCCCGCAGGCGGCGGGACAATGAGCAGTTCTTC. Translating gives CASSPRRRRDNEQFF.

CDR3 residues: CAWKERGGHEQFF. The CDR3 DNA is TGTGCCTGGAAAGAGCGGGGGGGACATGAGCAGTTCTTC. The J gene is TRBJ2-1, the V gene TRBV30; 10 bases align to TRBD2. V trimming: 4 bases; J trimming: 8 bases; junction bases outside the gene matches: 5. In germline, CDR1 is GTSNPN, CDR2 SVGIG (reference sequence). The CDR3 loop spans 13 amino acids. Drawing the rest from reference TRBV30 and TRBJ2-1, the complete variable domain is SQTIHQWPATLVQPVGSPLSLECTVEGTSNPNLYWYRQAAGRGLQLLFYSVGIGQISSEVPQNLSASRPQDRQFILSSKKLLLSDSGFYLCAWKERGGHEQFFGPGTRLTVL.

The chain employs TRBV25-1 and TRBJ1-1; perhaps TRBD1 as D (5 bases). The CDR3 extends over 13 amino acids. The V end lost 3 bases, the J end lost 4 bases, and 9 bases lay between the germline ends. Germline CDR1 and CDR2: MGHDK and SYGVNS. The CDR3 coding sequence is TGTGCCAGCAGTGAGGGGGGAGGCACTGAAGCTTTCTTT. Protein: CASSEGGGTEAFF.

J is TRBJ1-2 and V is TRBV2, with 9 bases that match TRBD1. V dropped 6 bases and J dropped 5; count of bases not matched to a gene: 13. The CDR3 spans 16 residues. CDR1 is SNHLY and CDR2 is FYNNEI in the germline V gene. The CDR3 here is CASSDRLRTGDYGYTF. CDR3 DNA sequence: TGTGCCAGCAGCGATCGACTTAGGACAGGGGATTATGGCTACACCTTC.

This chain joins TRBV7-3 and TRBJ2-1; 13 nucleotides agree with TRBD2. With 5 bases clipped from V and 9 bases from J, the junction kept 4 bases outside the gene matches. Germline CDR1 is SGHTA and CDR2 is FQGTGA. The CDR3 covers 14 residues. CDR3 DNA: TGTGCCAGCAGCAAAGGACTAGCGGGGGCTGAGCAGTTCTTC. Translated: CASSKGLAGAEQFF. Combining the CDR3 with reference TRBV7-3 and TRBJ2-1 gives the whole variable domain GAGVSQTPSNKVTEKGKYVELRCDPISGHTALYWYRQSLGQGPEFLIYFQGTGAADDSGLPNDRFFAVRPEGSVSTLKIQRTERGDSAVYLCASSKGLAGAEQFFGPGTRLTVL.

The chain recombines TRBV9 with TRBJ1-5; 8 bases map to TRBD1. V was pared by 2 bases and J by 1 base, with 2 bases of the junction left unmatched. The CDR3 sequence is 15 residues long. Germline values: CDR1 SGDLS, CDR2 YYNGEE. The CDR3 loop is CASSVTGGSNQPQHF. CDR3 bases: TGTGCCAGCAGCGTTACAGGGGGGAGCAATCAGCCCCAGCATTTT.

The CDR3 coding sequence is TGCGCCAGCAGCAAAGTTCGGGGGGGGGCTGGGGCCAACGTCCTGACTTTC. Its protein product is CASSKVRGGAGANVLTF. The chain combines TRBV5-1 with TRBJ2-6; TRBD2 matches 8 bases. V lost 4 bases and J lost 2; bases outside the gene matches: 8. The CDR3 sequence is 17 residues long. Germline CDR1 reads SGHRS; CDR2 reads YFSETQ.

V gene TRBV10-3 combines with J gene TRBJ2-5; D might be TRBD1 (6 bases). The CDR3 is 13 amino acids. V lost 2 bases to trimming and J lost 4 bases, with 8 bases between them. CDR1 ENHRY and CDR2 SYGVKD come from the germline V gene. The CDR3 nucleotides read TGTGCCATCAGTGAGGTAGGGGGAGAGACCCAGTACTTC. It specifies CAISEVGGETQYF.

The sample holds a few counts of this clone. The rearrangement links TRBV15 to TRBJ2-1; weak D call: TRBD1 (8 bases). The germline CDR1 and CDR2 sequences are LNHNV and YYDKDF (reference sequence). CDR3 length: 16 residues. The germline V and J ends were trimmed by 0 bases and 5 bases, with 14 bases remaining between them. CDR3 nucleotides: TGTGCCACCAGCAGAGAAGCGGGGACAGGAGACAATGAGCAGTTCTTC. It translates to CATSREAGTGDNEQFF.

The J gene is TRBJ2-3, the V gene TRBV9; 8 bases align to TRBD1. V gave up 1 base and J gave up 6 bases; unmatched junction bases: 13. The germline CDR1 and CDR2 sequences are SGDLS and YYNGEE. This CDR3 comprises 17 residues. The CDR3 bases are TGTGCCAGCAGCGTAAGCCGGAGTGCGGGACAGGAGGATACGCAGTATTTT. Encoded protein: CASSVSRSAGQEDTQYF.

The V gene is TRBV5-1, the J gene TRBJ1-5; D is unclear. The CDR3 is 15 amino acids. Germline CDR1 reads SGHRS; CDR2 reads YFSETQ. Deletions cut 4 bases from V and 6 bases from J, with 17 bases between. CDR3 sequence (DNA): TGCGCCAGCAGCCCGACCGCGAGGGAGGGTCAGCCCCAGCATTTT. It codes for CASSPTAREGQPQHF.

This chain connects TRBV11-2 to TRBJ1-6; D is possibly TRBD1 (6 bases). The CDR3 consists of 14 residues. Germline lookup yields CDR1 SGHAT and CDR2 FQNNGV. Trimming shortened V by 5 bases and J by 3 bases, and 8 bases separated the two germline ends. CDR3 sequence: CASSHRVYNSPLHF. DNA for the CDR3: TGTGCCAGCAGCCACAGGGTCTATAATTCACCCCTCCACTTT.

The chain combines TRBV6-5 with TRBJ1-1; possibly TRBD1 for D (6 bases). Trimming stripped 5 bases from V and 1 base from J, with 11 bases between. The germline gives CDR1 MNHEY, CDR2 SVGAGI. This CDR3 contains 14 residues. CDR3 protein: CASSPEGQNTEAFF. DNA of the CDR3: TGTGCCAGCAGTCCCGAGGGACAGAACACTGAAGCTTTCTTT.

The genes are TRBV6-1 and TRBJ2-1; TRBD2 matches 14 bases. J gave up 6 bases and V 4 bases, and 8 bases lay outside the gene matches. CDR3 length equals 17 residues. Germline-derived CDR1 and CDR2 are MNHNS and SASEGT. The CDR3 nucleotides are TGTGCCAGCAGTGTACCCGGGACTAGCGGGAGTAGCAATGAGCAGTTCTTC. Protein product: CASSVPGTSGSSNEQFF.

The rearrangement links TRBV4-1 to TRBJ2-2; 8 bases line up with TRBD1. Germline loops: CDR1 MGHRA, CDR2 YSYEKL. The CDR3 runs 17 residues. V dropped 2 bases and J dropped 4; count of bases not matched to a gene: 9. CDR3 sequence reads: CASSQSKGQDITGELFF. For the CDR3, the DNA is TGCGCCAGCAGCCAATCAAAGGGACAGGACATCACCGGGGAGCTGTTTTTT.

This chain joins TRBV7-2 and TRBJ1-3; D possibly corresponds to TRBD1 (6 bases). This CDR3 has 16 residues. Trimming removed 1 base at V and 4 bases at J, with 14 bases between. Germline CDR1 reads SGHTA; CDR2 reads FQGNSA. Here the CDR3 DNA reads TGTGCCAGCAGCTTAGATCTAACAGGGTTCGGAAACACCATATATTTT. It yields the protein CASSLDLTGFGNTIYF. The full variable domain, in which reference TRBV7-2 and TRBJ1-3 provide the parts outside the CDR3, is GAGVSQSPSNKVTEKGKDVELRCDPISGHTALYWYRQSLGQGLEFLIYFQGNSAPDKSGLPSDRFSAERTGGSVSTLTIQRTQQEDSAVYLCASSLDLTGFGNTIYFGEGSWLTVV.

This chain uses TRBV15 with TRBJ2-7; 7 bases line up with TRBD1. J lost 2 bases, V lost 4 bases, and 17 bases had no gene match. This CDR3 spans 18 amino acids. Germline V gives CDR1 LNHNV, CDR2 YYDKDF (reference sequence). CDR3 DNA: TGTGCCACCAGCATCACGACGGCAGGGGGTCGGGTTACCTACGAGCAGTACTTC. Amino acid sequence: CATSITTAGGRVTYEQYF.

This clone came up a few times. CDR3 in amino acids: CASSLDRDNEQFF. As DNA, the CDR3 is TGTGCCAGCAGCCTCGACAGGGACAATGAGCAGTTCTTC. This sequence joins TRBV11-2 and TRBJ2-1; the match to TRBD1 covers 7 bases. V dropped 5 bases and J dropped 5; count of bases not matched to a gene: 3. Germline CDR1 is SGHAT and CDR2 is FQNNGV. The length of the CDR3 is 13 residues. The whole variable domain, remainder taken from reference TRBV11-2 and TRBJ2-1, is EAGVAQSPRYKIIEKRQSVAFWCNPISGHATLYWYQQILGQGPKLLIQFQNNGVVDDSQLPKDRFSAERLKGVDSTLKIQPAKLEDSAVYLCASSLDRDNEQFFGPGTRLTVL.

This clone was seen a few times. The CDR3 nucleotides are TGTGCCAGCCGAACAGGTGAAAGGACTTTCTTT. Residues: CASRTGERTFF. The V and J genes are TRBV6-5 and TRBJ1-1, with D tentatively TRBD1 (5 bases). Germline CDR1 reads MNHEY; CDR2 reads SVGAGI. The CDR3 consists of 11 residues. The V end was cut by 8 bases, the J end by 12 bases, with 16 bases between.

V and J are TRBV15 and TRBJ1-1; D is perhaps TRBD1 (6 bases). This CDR3 region has 15 residues. Germline loops: CDR1 LNHNV, CDR2 YYDKDF (reference sequence). The ends were cut back, 2 bases at V and 2 bases at J, with 12 bases in the middle. CDR3 loop: CATSRLMGQNTEAFF. The CDR3 DNA reads TGTGCCACCAGCAGATTGATGGGACAAAACACTGAAGCTTTCTTT.

The chain carries TRBV7-2 and TRBJ2-2; 9 bases agree with TRBD2. Germline CDR1 is SGHTA and CDR2 is FQGNSA. The CDR3 sequence is 15 residues long. Unmatched junction bases numbered 0, after V lost 3 bases and J lost 1 base. CDR3 nucleotides: TGTGCCAGCAGCTTGACTAGCGGGAACACCGGGGAGCTGTTTTTT. This sequence encodes CASSLTSGNTGELFF.

The chain combines TRBV6-6 with TRBJ1-2, with 12 bases matching TRBD1. The ends lost 5 bases at V and 8 bases at J; junction bases unmatched: 9. The CDR3 runs to 15 residues. Germline lookup yields CDR1 MNHNY and CDR2 SVGAGI (reference sequence). The CDR3: CASSMSGQGAPGYTF. The CDR3 region has the DNA TGTGCCAGCAGTATGTCGGGACAGGGGGCGCCCGGCTACACCTTC.

The gene calls are TRBV9 and TRBJ1-3; D perhaps matches TRBD1 (5 bases). The germline gives CDR1 SGDLS, CDR2 YYNGEE. The CDR3 contains 17 residues. V was shortened by 4 bases and J by 1 base, with 18 bases between the two germline ends. CDR3 in DNA: TGTGCCAGCAGCTCCGGGCAGGGAAGAGCATCTGGAAACACCATATATTTT. Its protein product is CASSSGQGRASGNTIYF.

The CDR3 coding sequence is TGCGCCAGCAGCCAAGGAAGGGGACTTCCAAAAACAGATACGCAGTATTTT. It encodes CASSQGRGLPKTDTQYF. V gene TRBV4-3 combines with J gene TRBJ2-3; D is possibly TRBD2 (6 bases). The CDR3 loop spans 17 amino acids. V was shortened by 1 base and J by 3 bases, with 17 bases between the two germline ends. Germline CDR1 LGHNA, CDR2 YSLEER.

This rearrangement joins TRBV7-9 to TRBJ2-1, with TRBD2 identical over 8 bases. CDR1 and CDR2 (germline): SEHNR, FQNEAQ (reference sequence). The CDR3 totals 14 residues. V lost 3 bases to trimming and J lost 5 bases; unmatched junction nucleotides: 3. CDR3 in DNA: TGTGCCAGCAGCTTGGGACTAGACCACAATGAGCAGTTCTTC. It yields the protein CASSLGLDHNEQFF.

V is TRBV28 and J is TRBJ2-7; unclear D gene. CDR3 size: 14 residues. Trimming pared 6 bases from V and 3 bases from J, leaving 15 bases between. CDR1 is MDHEN, CDR2 SYDVKM, per germline. CDR3 sequence reads: CASSPPNGFYEQYF. In DNA, the CDR3 is TGTGCCAGCAGCCCGCCAAACGGTTTCTACGAGCAGTACTTC.

This rearrangement joins TRBV11-3 to TRBJ2-7; possibly TRBD2 for D (5 bases). The CDR3 consists of 12 residues. Trimming shortened V by 8 bases and J by 4 bases, and 12 bases separated the two germline ends. The germline V gene has CDR1 SGHNT and CDR2 YENEEA. CDR3 residues: CASSYGVYEQYF. CDR3 coding DNA: TGTGCCAGCTCTTACGGGGTTTACGAGCAGTACTTC.

This clone was found once. This chain uses TRBV2 with TRBJ1-2; 10 bases are shared with TRBD1. Trimming cost V 4 bases and J 4 bases; bases outside gene matches: 6. Germline V gives CDR1 SNHLY, CDR2 FYNNEI. CDR3 size: 15 residues. In DNA form, the CDR3 reads TGTGCCAGCAGTGCTTCGACAGGGGGCCTCTATGGCTACACCTTC. Translation gives CASSASTGGLYGYTF.